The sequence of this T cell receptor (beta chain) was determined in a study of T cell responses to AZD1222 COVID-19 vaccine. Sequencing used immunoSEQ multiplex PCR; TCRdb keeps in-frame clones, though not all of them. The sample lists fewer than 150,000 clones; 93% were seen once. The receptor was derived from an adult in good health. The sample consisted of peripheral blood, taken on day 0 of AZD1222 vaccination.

The CDR3 loop is CASREGQGAINQPQHF. DNA of the CDR3: TGTGCCAGCAGGGAGGGACAGGGGGCGATCAATCAGCCCCAGCATTTT. The chain joins TRBV28 to TRBJ1-5; TRBD1 matches 12 bases. The ends lost 6 bases at V and 3 bases at J; junction bases unmatched: 6. CDR1 is MDHEN, CDR2 SYDVKM, per germline. This CDR3 has 16 amino acids.